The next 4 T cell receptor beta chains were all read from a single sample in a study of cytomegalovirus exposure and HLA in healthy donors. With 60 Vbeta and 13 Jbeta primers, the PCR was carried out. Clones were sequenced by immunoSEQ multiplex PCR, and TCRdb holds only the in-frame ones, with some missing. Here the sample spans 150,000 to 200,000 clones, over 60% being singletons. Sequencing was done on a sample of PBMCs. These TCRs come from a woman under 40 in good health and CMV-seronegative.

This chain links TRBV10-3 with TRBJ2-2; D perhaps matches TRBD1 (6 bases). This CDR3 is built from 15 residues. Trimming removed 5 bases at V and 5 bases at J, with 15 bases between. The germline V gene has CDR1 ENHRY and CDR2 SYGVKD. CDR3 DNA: TGTGCCATCAGTACAGTCGGAACAGGGACCGGGGAGCTGTTTTTT. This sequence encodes CAISTVGTGTGELFF.

CDR3 region: CASSPLTGAGGNTGELFF. CDR3 nucleotides: TGTGCCAGCAGCCCCCTCACCGGGGCAGGGGGAAACACCGGGGAGCTGTTTTTT. The V gene is TRBV9, the J gene TRBJ2-2; 7 bases map to TRBD1. The CDR3 length is 18 residues. The junction had 14 bases not matched to a gene; V was cut back by 4 bases and J by 2 bases. Germline V CDR1 and CDR2: SGDLS, YYNGEE.

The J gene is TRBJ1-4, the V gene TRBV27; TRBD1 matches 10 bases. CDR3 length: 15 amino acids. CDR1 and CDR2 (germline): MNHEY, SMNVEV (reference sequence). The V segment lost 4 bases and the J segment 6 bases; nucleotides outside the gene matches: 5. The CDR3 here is CASSSPGTGDEKLFF. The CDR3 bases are TGTGCCAGCAGTTCGCCCGGGACAGGGGATGAAAAACTGTTTTTT. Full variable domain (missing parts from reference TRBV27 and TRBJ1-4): EAQVTQNPRYLITVTGKKLTVTCSQNMNHEYMSWYRQDPGLGLRQIYYSMNVEVTDKGDVPEGYKVSRKEKRNFPLILESPSPNQTSLYFCASSSPGTGDEKLFFGSGTQLSVL.

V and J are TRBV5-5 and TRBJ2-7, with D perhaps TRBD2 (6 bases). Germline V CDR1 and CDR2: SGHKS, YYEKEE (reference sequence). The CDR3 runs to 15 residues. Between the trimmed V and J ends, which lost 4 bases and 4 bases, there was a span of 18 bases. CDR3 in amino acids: CASSPGGIEFYEQYF. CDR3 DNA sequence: TGTGCCAGCAGCCCCGGGGGTATTGAGTTTTACGAGCAGTACTTC.